The following is a T cell receptor beta chain sequence with its context. This CDR3 is built from 17 residues. Trimming removed 0 bases from V and 0 bases from J, with 15 bases in between. CDR1 is GTSNPN and CDR2 is SVGIG in the germline V gene (reference sequence). The sample is drawn from a study of Ad26.COV2.S vaccination and SARS-CoV-2 variants. Treatment reported: 15 to 20 received Ad26.COV2.S at low or high dose, single or two shots; about 5 received placebo; per-sample allocation not given. Each sample was drawn 63 days after the first injection (of vaccine or placebo). Adults aged 18-55 years in Boston included the donor. Method: immunoSEQ multiplex PCR; TCRdb's copy keeps in-frame clones and lacks some. Counted here are around 240,000 clones, roughly 88% occurring once; the ten biggest clones make up over 8.5%.

The sample here was peripheral blood, taken in a trial of Ad26.COV2.S vaccine versus placebo. This receptor was taken from a person aged 18-60 years who received the Ad26.COV2.S COVID-19 vaccine or a placebo. V usage is TRBV30 and J usage is TRBJ1-3; possible D gene TRBD1, 6 bases. The CDR3: CAWSVLRQASSGNTIYF. The CDR3, as DNA: TGTGCCTGGAGTGTATTGCGACAGGCATCCTCTGGAAACACCATATATTTT.